This TCR beta chain was recovered during a study of cytomegalovirus exposure and HLA in healthy donors. Overall study results and limits: Equally common other TCR beta chains were less clonally expanded than HLA-associated ones, a later analysis found. According to an earlier analysis, most TCR beta V segments yielded productive rearrangements about 90% or about 30% of the time.

Researchers ran the PCR with 60 Vbeta and 13 Jbeta primers. Data came from immunoSEQ multiplex PCR; TCRdb stores just in-frame clones and leaves some out. The table has some 190,000 clones, roughly 80% seen once. Comments on this clone: Its specificity is unknown.

CDR1 is SGHTA, CDR2 FQGTGA, per germline. The CDR3 length is 14 residues. The V and J ends lost 6 bases and 0 bases respectively, with 8 bases between them. While unrecorded immune exposures were likely, the donors were nominally healthy when sampled. The rearrangement joins TRBV7-3 to TRBJ2-2; a possible D gene is TRBD2 (5 bases). This TCR was recovered from a man aged 35-49 years in good health and CMV-seronegative. The sample comprised PBMCs. The CDR3 nucleotides read TGTGCCAGCAGTCGGACTCCGAACACCGGGGAGCTGTTTTTT. Residues: CASSRTPNTGELFF.